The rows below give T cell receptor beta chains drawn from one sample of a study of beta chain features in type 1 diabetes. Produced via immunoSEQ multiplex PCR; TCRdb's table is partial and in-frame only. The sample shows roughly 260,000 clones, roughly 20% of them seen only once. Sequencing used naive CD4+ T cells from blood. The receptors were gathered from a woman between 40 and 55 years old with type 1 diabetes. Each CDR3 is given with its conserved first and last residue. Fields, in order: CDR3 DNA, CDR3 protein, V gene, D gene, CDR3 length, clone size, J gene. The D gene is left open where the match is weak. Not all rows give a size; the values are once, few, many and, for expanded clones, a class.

TGTGCCAGCAGTCTCCCAGGGGACCCCAGGGGGGCCAAAAACATTCAGTACTTC	CASSLPGDPRGAKNIQYF	TRBV28	TRBD1	18	few	TRBJ2-4
TGCAGCGTTCACTTACCTGGGGACAGCCGTAAGCCCGAGCAGTACTTC	CSVHLPGDSRKPEQYF	TRBV29-1	TRBD1	16	.	TRBJ2-7
TGTGCCAGCAGCCGCAGGGGGGTCTTGCCCTACAATGAGCAGTTCTTC	CASSRRGVLPYNEQFF	TRBV7-9	.	16	.	TRBJ2-1
TGTGCCAGCAGTTACTCGTTCGCTAGCGGAAACTACGAGCAGTACTTC	CASSYSFASGNYEQYF	TRBV6-5	TRBD2	16	few	TRBJ2-7
TGCGCCAGCAGCCAGGGCCAGGGAAGAGAATATGGCTACACCTTC	CASSQGQGREYGYTF	TRBV4-3	.	15	few	TRBJ1-2
TGTGCCAGCAGTGGGGCTAGCGGGAGTCAGACCCAGTACTTC	CASSGASGSQTQYF	TRBV2	TRBD2	14	.	TRBJ2-5
TGTGCCAGCAGCTCCCCCGGCGGGAGGGTAACCACAGATACGCAGTATTTT	CASSSPGGRVTTDTQYF	TRBV7-2	TRBD2	17	few	TRBJ2-3
TGTGCCAGCAGCCGGGGCACTGAAGCTTTCTTT	CASSRGTEAFF	TRBV7-9	.	11	few	TRBJ1-1
TGTGCCAGCAGCTCAGACAGAAACACAGATACGCAGTATTTT	CASSSDRNTDTQYF	TRBV5-8	.	14	.	TRBJ2-3
TGCGCCAGCAGTGGGGAGCGGGAGGGCCTCAATGAGCAGTTCTTC	CASSGEREGLNEQFF	TRBV23-1	TRBD2	15	.	TRBJ2-1